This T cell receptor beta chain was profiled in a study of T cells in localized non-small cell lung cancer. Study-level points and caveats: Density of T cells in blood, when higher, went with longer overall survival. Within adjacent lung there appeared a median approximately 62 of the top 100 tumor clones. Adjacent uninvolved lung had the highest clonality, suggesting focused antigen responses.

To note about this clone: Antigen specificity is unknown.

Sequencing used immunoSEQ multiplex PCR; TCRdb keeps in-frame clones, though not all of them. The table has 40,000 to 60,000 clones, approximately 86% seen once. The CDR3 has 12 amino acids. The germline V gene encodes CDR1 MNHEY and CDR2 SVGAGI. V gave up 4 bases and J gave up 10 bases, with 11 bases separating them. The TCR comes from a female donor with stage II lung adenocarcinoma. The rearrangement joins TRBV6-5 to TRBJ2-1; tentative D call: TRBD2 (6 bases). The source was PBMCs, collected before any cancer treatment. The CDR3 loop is CASSSRLGEQFF. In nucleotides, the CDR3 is TGTGCCAGCAGTTCCCGACTAGGGGAGCAGTTCTTC.